The 27 T cell receptor beta chains below all came from one sample that was sequenced in a study of patients and donors after allogeneic stem cell transplantation. TCRdb redid the calling of the RT-PCR reads with MiXCR, one entry per CDR3 protein. Of about 31,000 distinct CDR3 sequences in the sample, nearly 7% were seen once. The sequenced material came from blood, either unsorted or a sorted T cell fraction (not recorded which). These receptors originate from a human donor who was either an allogeneic HSCT recipient or a stem cell or donor lymphocyte infusion donor (not recorded which). It is not recorded whose cells these are; they may come from a transplant donor.

There are many counts of this clonotype. This chain links TRBV5-4 with TRBJ2-2; 9 nucleotides match TRBD1. CDR1 and CDR2 from the germline V gene are SGHNT and YYREEE (reference sequence). After removal of 5 bases from V and 2 bases from J, the junction contained 13 bases not matched to a gene. This CDR3 has 18 residues. In DNA form, the CDR3 reads TGTGCCAGCAGGACCCTGGGACAGGGTCCAACTAACACCGGGGAGCTGTTTTTT. As protein: CASRTLGQGPTNTGELFF.

The genes are TRBV5-1 and TRBJ2-7; 10 nucleotides align to TRBD1. The CDR3 runs to 14 residues. Germline values: CDR1 SGHRS, CDR2 YFSETQ. V lost 3 bases and J lost 4; bases outside the gene matches: 4. CDR3 residues: CASSSGQGDYEQYF. For the CDR3, the DNA is TGCGCCAGCAGCTCAGGACAGGGGGATTACGAGCAGTACTTC.

This clonotype was seen only once. A much larger clone lies one base from this, so it may be a read error. The V and J genes are TRBV12-3 or TRBV12-4 and TRBJ2-4; the D gene is possibly TRBD1 (6 bases). CDR3 size: 16 residues. CDR3 in DNA: TGTGCCAGCAGTTTAGAGATACAGGGTTTCAAAAACGTTCAGTACTTC. Amino acid sequence: CASSLEIQGFKNVQYF.

Turning to this clonotype: This may arise from a read error, as a much more abundant clone is one base away. The V and J genes are TRBV11-1 and TRBJ2-7, with TRBD1 identical over 9 bases. Germline values: CDR1 SGHAT, CDR2 FQDESV (reference sequence). The CDR3 has 15 residues. The CDR3 here is CASSIQGAVSYEQCF. The CDR3 nucleotides read TGTGCCAGCAGCATACAGGGGGCAGTGTCCTACGAGCAGTGCTTC.

The chain is built from TRBV20-1 and TRBJ2-5; no clear D. The CDR3 totals 13 residues. The germline gives CDR1 DFQATT, CDR2 SNEGSKA (reference sequence). V was trimmed by 3 bases and J by 3 bases, leaving 11 bases between them. Written as DNA, the CDR3 is TGCAGTGCTAGTGGGCATGGAAAAGAGACCCAGTACTTC. Translating it yields CSASGHGKETQYF.

This clonotype was seen at least ten times. The rearrangement links TRBV18 to TRBJ1-3; D remains ambiguous. The V end lost 6 bases, the J end lost 0 bases, and 15 bases lay between the germline ends. The CDR3 length is 16 residues. Per germline, CDR1 KGHSH and CDR2 LQKENI. This CDR3 is CASSFSGRHSGNTIYF. CDR3 bases: TGTGCCAGCTCCTTCTCCGGACGCCACTCTGGAAACACCATATATTTT.

There are many counts of this clonotype. The chain employs TRBV2 and TRBJ2-3; 12 bases agree with TRBD2. J was trimmed by 5 bases and V by 8 bases; bases with no gene match: 5. Germline V lookup: CDR1 SNHLY, CDR2 FYNNEI. The CDR3 runs to 14 residues. The CDR3 nucleotides are TGTGCCAGCGCAACTAGCGGGAGGAGAGATACGCAGTATTTT. Translation: CASATSGRRDTQYF.

V usage is TRBV6-1 and J usage is TRBJ2-6; D gene uncertain. Trimming shortened V by 5 bases and J by 2 bases, and 16 bases separated the two germline ends. Germline CDR1 MNHNS, CDR2 SASEGT. CDR3 length: 17 amino acids. The CDR3 DNA reads as TGTGCCAGCAGTCACCTACCTATGGGGACTGGGGCCAACGTCCTGACTTTC. This gives the protein CASSHLPMGTGANVLTF.

This clonotype was detected only a few times. V gene TRBV6-6 combines with J gene TRBJ2-7; TRBD1 agrees at 10 bases. V dropped 4 bases and J dropped 8; count of bases not matched to a gene: 8. In germline, CDR1 is MNHNY, CDR2 SVGAGI (reference sequence). The CDR3 length is 14 residues. The CDR3 spells CASSSGTGDRQQYF. DNA of the CDR3: TGTGCCAGCAGTTCCGGGACAGGGGATAGACAGCAGTACTTC.

This clonotype was seen at least ten times. The chain is built from TRBV12-3 or TRBV12-4 and TRBJ2-3, with a possible D match to TRBD2 (7 bases). V was shortened by 3 bases and J by 5 bases, with 12 bases between the two germline ends. This CDR3 spans 14 amino acids. CDR3 sequence reads: CASSFSGGKDTQYF. In DNA form, the CDR3 reads TGTGCCAGCAGTTTCTCGGGGGGCAAAGATACGCAGTATTTT.

This clonotype occurred a few times. The gene calls are TRBV12-3 or TRBV12-4 and TRBJ2-2, with D hard to call. This CDR3 spans 21 amino acids. V was clipped by 5 bases and J by 0 bases, with 28 bases between them. CDR3 protein: CASSIYPYPSYRATNTGELFF. The CDR3 DNA reads TGTGCCAGCAGTATATACCCATACCCGTCTTATCGGGCCACGAACACCGGGGAGCTGTTTTTT.

This clonotype has ten or more counts. This rearrangement joins TRBV7-2 to TRBJ2-1, with 7 bases fitting TRBD2. V trimming: 0 bases; J trimming: 4 bases; junction bases outside the gene matches: 9. Per germline, CDR1 SGHTA and CDR2 FQGNSA. The CDR3 loop spans 17 amino acids. CDR3 nucleotide sequence: TGTGCCAGCAGCTTAGCGGCCGGGACTATGCTTTACAATGAGCAGTTCTTC. Amino acids: CASSLAAGTMLYNEQFF.

V usage is TRBV6-6 and J usage is TRBJ1-6; D ambiguous. V was trimmed by 6 bases and J by 9 bases, leaving 15 bases between them. The germline CDR1 and CDR2 sequences are MNHNY and SVGAGI (reference sequence). CDR3 length: 14 amino acids. CDR3 sequence (DNA): TGTGCCAGCAGAACCAGGAGTTGGGTTTCACCCCTCCACTTT. It translates to CASRTRSWVSPLHF.

For this clonotype: A much larger clone is a single base away; this may be a read error. V is TRBV11-2 and J is TRBJ2-1; no reliable D call. Between the trimmed V and J ends, which lost 3 bases and 7 bases, there was a span of 10 bases. CDR3 length: 13 residues. In germline, CDR1 is SGHAT, CDR2 FQNNGV. CDR3 amino acids: CASSFQTRNEQFF. The CDR3 DNA reads TGTGCCAGCAGCTTCCAGACGCGGAATGAGCAGTTCTTC.

This clonotype was detected many times. The chain couples TRBV15 to TRBJ1-4; D is uncertain. Between the trimmed V and J ends, which lost 0 bases and 5 bases, there was a span of 10 bases. This CDR3 region has 15 residues. Germline CDR1 LNHNV, CDR2 YYDKDF (reference sequence). In DNA, the CDR3 is TGTGCCACCAGCAGAGATGCCCAGACGAATGAAAAACTGTTTTTT. Its translation is CATSRDAQTNEKLFF.

This clonotype was detected ten times or more. The CDR3 nucleotides are TGTGCCAGCAGCGTAGACAGGGGGCCGAATTCACCCCTCCACTTT. This encodes CASSVDRGPNSPLHF. The V gene is TRBV9, the J gene TRBJ1-6, with 9 bases aligning to TRBD1. The J segment lost 7 bases and the V segment lost 0 bases, leaving 2 bases of the junction unmatched. This CDR3 comprises 15 residues. The V gene's germline CDR1 is SGDLS and CDR2 YYNGEE. The variable domain in full, completed from reference TRBV9 and TRBJ1-6, reads DSGVTQTPKHLITATGQRVTLRCSPRSGDLSVYWYQQSLDQGLQFLIQYYNGEERAKGNILERFSAQQFPDLHSELNLSSLELGDSALYFCASSVDRGPNSPLHFGNGTRLTVT.

This clonotype has at least ten counts. This chain connects TRBV7-2 to TRBJ1-2; 8 bases match TRBD1. Looked up from germline, CDR1 is SGHTA and CDR2 is FQGNSA. V trimming: 2 bases; J trimming: 4 bases; junction bases outside the gene matches: 6. This CDR3 is built from 15 residues. The CDR3 reads CASSLSSTGGYGYTF. The DNA of the CDR3 is TGTGCCAGCAGCTTAAGCAGTACAGGGGGCTATGGCTACACCTTC.

This clonotype occurred a few times. This chain connects TRBV28 to TRBJ2-7; possibly TRBD2 for D (6 bases). Trimming took 1 base from V and 0 from J, leaving 22 bases between them. CDR3 length: 19 residues. The germline CDR1 and CDR2 sequences are MDHEN and SYDVKM. DNA of the CDR3: TGTGCCAGCAGTTTATCTTATTCCAGACTAGGCTTTTTCTCCTACGAGCAGTACTTC. It is translated as CASSLSYSRLGFFSYEQYF.

At least ten counts were recorded for this clonotype. The chain carries TRBV5-1 and TRBJ2-1; no clear D. The CDR3 is 15 residues long. Germline loops: CDR1 SGHRS, CDR2 YFSETQ. The V gene lost 0 bases and the J gene lost 4 bases, with 11 bases spanning the gap. The CDR3 loop reads CASSLDGPEYNEQFF. As DNA, the CDR3 is TGCGCCAGCAGCTTGGATGGGCCAGAATACAATGAGCAGTTCTTC.

V is TRBV28 and J is TRBJ1-6; D gene uncertain. V lost 5 bases and J 6 bases, leaving 8 bases between the germline ends. The CDR3 covers 13 residues. Germline assignment: CDR1 MDHEN and CDR2 SYDVKM. The CDR3 nucleotides are TGTGCCAGCAGTATCCCTTTTAATTCACCCCTCCACTTT. It encodes CASSIPFNSPLHF.

This clonotype was picked up a small number of times. The rearrangement joins TRBV27 to TRBJ2-1; 7 bases match TRBD1. The CDR3 loop spans 16 amino acids. Per the germline V gene, CDR1 is MNHEY and CDR2 is SMNVEV (reference sequence). V trimming: 6 bases; J trimming: 0 bases; junction bases outside the gene matches: 8. The CDR3 loop is CASRFGTASSYNEQFF. CDR3 in DNA: TGTGCCAGCAGATTCGGGACAGCCAGCTCCTACAATGAGCAGTTCTTC.

This clonotype was found many times. The rearrangement links TRBV24-1 to TRBJ2-5, with 9 bases identical to TRBD1. Germline loops: CDR1 KGHDR, CDR2 SFDVKD. V dropped 3 bases and J dropped 1; count of bases not matched to a gene: 8. The CDR3 has 17 amino acids. The CDR3 sequence: CATSDQGQGSPQETQYF. The CDR3 coding sequence is TGTGCCACCAGTGATCAGGGACAGGGAAGCCCCCAAGAGACCCAGTACTTC.

There are many counts of this clonotype. This rearrangement joins TRBV10-3 to TRBJ2-7; 9 bases match TRBD2. Germline CDR1 reads ENHRY; CDR2 reads SYGVKD. Germline trimming cut 2 bases from V and 3 bases from J; bases unmatched to any gene: 5. CDR3 length equals 15 residues. The CDR3 region has the DNA TGTGCCATCAGTGAGACCTTGACTAGCGGCTACGAGCAGTACTTC. This encodes CAISETLTSGYEQYF.

The chain recombines TRBV24-1 with TRBJ2-1; D is possibly TRBD2 (6 bases). Germline V gene sequence: CDR1 KGHDR, CDR2 SFDVKD. The CDR3 extends over 20 amino acids. Trimming removed 1 base at V and 0 bases at J, with 21 bases between. CDR3 nucleotide sequence: TGTGCCACCAGTGATTTCAATATTGGGGAGGCGGGGTCCTCCTACAATGAGCAGTTCTTC. Protein product: CATSDFNIGEAGSSYNEQFF.

The chain has TRBV21-1 and TRBJ2-7; the table's D call TRBD1 went unverified against the DNA. TRBV21-1 constitutes a pseudogene. This CDR3 comprises 15 residues. CDR3 region: CASSKGRQATYEQYF. In DNA, the CDR3 is TGTGCCAGCAGCAAAGGCCGACAGGCTACCTACGAGCAGTACTTC.

This clonotype appeared many times. The chain is built from TRBV7-9 and TRBJ2-3; 9 nucleotides match TRBD2. CDR3 length equals 17 residues. The V gene end was trimmed by 5 bases and the J gene end by 3 bases; junction bases not matched to a gene: 12. CDR1 is SEHNR and CDR2 is FQNEAQ in the germline V gene (reference sequence). CDR3 loop: CASSPPWASGKTDTQYF. The CDR3 nucleotides are TGTGCCAGCAGCCCTCCATGGGCTAGCGGGAAGACAGATACGCAGTATTTT.

There are many counts of this clonotype. This chain connects TRBV29-1 to TRBJ1-1, with TRBD1 as a possible D gene (6 bases). From germline, CDR1 is SQVTM and CDR2 ANQGSEA. V gave up 7 bases and J gave up 1 base, with 16 bases separating them. This CDR3 has 14 residues. For the CDR3, the DNA is TGCAGCGCGGGGCTCGGACAGTGGAACACTGAAGCTTTCTTT. Its protein product is CSAGLGQWNTEAFF.